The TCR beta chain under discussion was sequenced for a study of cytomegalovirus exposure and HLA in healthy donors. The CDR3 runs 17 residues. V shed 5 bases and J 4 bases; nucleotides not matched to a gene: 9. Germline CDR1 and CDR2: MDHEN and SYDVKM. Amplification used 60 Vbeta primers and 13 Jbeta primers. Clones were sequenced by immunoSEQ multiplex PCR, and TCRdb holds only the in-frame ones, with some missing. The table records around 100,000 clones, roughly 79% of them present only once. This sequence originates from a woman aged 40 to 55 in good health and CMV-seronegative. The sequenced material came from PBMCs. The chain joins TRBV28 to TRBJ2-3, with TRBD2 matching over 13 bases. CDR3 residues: CASSPWTSGSEPDTQYF. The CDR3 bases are TGTGCCAGCAGTCCTTGGACTAGCGGGAGTGAGCCAGATACGCAGTATTTT.